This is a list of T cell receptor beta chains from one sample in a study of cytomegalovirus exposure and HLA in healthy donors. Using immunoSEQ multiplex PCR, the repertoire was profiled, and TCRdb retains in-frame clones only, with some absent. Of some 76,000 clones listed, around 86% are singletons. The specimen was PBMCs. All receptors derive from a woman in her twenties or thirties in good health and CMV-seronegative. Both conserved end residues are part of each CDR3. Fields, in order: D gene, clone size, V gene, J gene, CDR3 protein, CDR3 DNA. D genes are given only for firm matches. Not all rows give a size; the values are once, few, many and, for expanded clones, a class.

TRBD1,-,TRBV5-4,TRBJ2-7,CASSLGQGNNYEQYF,TGTGCCAGCAGCCTGGGACAGGGTAACAACTACGAGCAGTACTTC
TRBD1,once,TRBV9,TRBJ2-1,CASSVATGELGYEQFF,TGTGCCAGCAGCGTAGCTACAGGGGAGTTAGGTTATGAGCAGTTCTTC
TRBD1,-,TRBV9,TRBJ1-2,CASSVDRTGDNYGYTF,TGTGCCAGCAGCGTAGACCGGACAGGGGATAACTATGGCTACACCTTC
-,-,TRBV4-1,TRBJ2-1,CASSQELRAVDEQFF,TGCGCCAGCAGCCAAGAATTGCGGGCCGTGGATGAGCAGTTCTTC
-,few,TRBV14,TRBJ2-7,CASSEFYYEQYF,TGTGCCAGCAGCGAGTTTTACTACGAGCAGTACTTC
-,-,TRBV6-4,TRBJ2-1,CASSDPAAYNEQFF,TGTGCCAGCAGTGACCCCGCAGCCTACAATGAGCAGTTCTTC
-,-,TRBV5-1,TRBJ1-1,CASSPGLGTNTEAFF,TGCGCCAGCAGCCCCGGGTTAGGCACCAACACTGAAGCTTTCTTT
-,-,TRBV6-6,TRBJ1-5,CASSYIPQPQHF,TGTGCCAGCAGTTATATTCCCCAGCCCCAGCATTTT
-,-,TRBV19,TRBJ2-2,CASSIGRSNTGELFF,TGTGCCAGTAGTATCGGTCGCTCGAACACCGGGGAGCTGTTTTTT
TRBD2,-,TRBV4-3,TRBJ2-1,CASSQDMREVGNEQFF,TGCGCCAGCAGCCAAGATATGCGGGAGGTCGGCAATGAGCAGTTCTTC
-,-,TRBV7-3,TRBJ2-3,CASSLKGDTQYF,TGTGCCAGCTCCCTTAAGGGGGATACGCAGTATTTT
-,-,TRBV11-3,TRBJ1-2,CASSEGGEHGGYTF,TGTGCCAGCAGCGAGGGTGGGGAGCACGGTGGCTACACCTTC
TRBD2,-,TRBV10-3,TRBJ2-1,CAISVGLAGVVEFF,TGTGCCATCAGTGTTGGACTAGCGGGAGTTGTTGAGTTCTTC
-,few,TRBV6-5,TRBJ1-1,CASSRGPNTEAFF,TGTGCCAGCAGTAGAGGCCCGAACACTGAAGCTTTCTTT
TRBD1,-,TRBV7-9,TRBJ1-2,CASSSGQVGGYTF,TGTGCCAGCAGCAGCGGACAGGTCGGGGGCTACACCTTC
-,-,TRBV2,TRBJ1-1,CASREKGLDLTEAFF,TGTGCCAGCAGAGAAAAGGGACTGGACCTCACTGAAGCTTTCTTT
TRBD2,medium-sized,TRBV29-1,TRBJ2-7,CSYGTSGRNEQYF,TGCAGCTACGGGACTAGCGGGAGGAACGAGCAGTACTTC
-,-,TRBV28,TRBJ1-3,CASSLSRHRNTIYF,TGTGCCAGCAGTTTATCGCGACACCGAAACACCATATATTTT
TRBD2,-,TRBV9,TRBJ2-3,CASSALAGGADTQYF,TGTGCCAGCAGCGCGCTAGCGGGAGGGGCAGATACGCAGTATTTT
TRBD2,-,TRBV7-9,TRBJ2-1,CSSSMGLAGGLRNEQFF,TGTTCCAGCAGCATGGGACTAGCGGGAGGTCTAAGGAATGAGCAGTTCTTC
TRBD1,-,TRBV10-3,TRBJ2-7,CAISPGQGSYEQYF,TGTGCCATCAGTCCGGGACAGGGTTCCTACGAGCAGTACTTC
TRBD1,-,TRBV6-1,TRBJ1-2,CASSERDREGYTF,TGTGCCAGCAGTGAAAGAGACAGGGAAGGCTACACCTTC
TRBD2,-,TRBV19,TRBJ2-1,CASRLAGSYNEQFF,TGTGCCAGTAGACTAGCGGGATCGTACAATGAGCAGTTCTTC
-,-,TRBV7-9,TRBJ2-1,CASSPRDSTNEQFF,TGTGCCAGCAGCCCAAGAGACTCAACCAATGAGCAGTTCTTC
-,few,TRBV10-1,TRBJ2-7,CASSEGTASSYEQYF,TGCGCCAGCAGTGAAGGGACTGCGAGCTCCTACGAGCAGTACTTC
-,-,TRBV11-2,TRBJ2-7,CASSLDQYEQYF,TGTGCCAGCAGCTTAGATCAATACGAGCAGTACTTC
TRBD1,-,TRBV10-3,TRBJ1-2,CAIRTGVGYAF,TGTGCCATCAGGACAGGGGTTGGCTACGCCTTC
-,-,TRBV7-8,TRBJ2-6,CASSSGSSGANVLTF,TGTGCCAGCAGCTCCGGGAGCTCTGGGGCCAACGTCCTGACTTTC
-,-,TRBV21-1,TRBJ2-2,CASSKTSGRAKWGELFF,TGTGCCAGCAGCAAAACTAGCGGGAGGGCCAAGTGGGGGGAGCTGTTTTTT
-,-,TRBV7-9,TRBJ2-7,CASSLVDF,TGTGCCAGCAGCTTAGTAGACTTC
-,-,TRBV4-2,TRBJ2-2,CASSFAPVTGELFF,TGTGCCAGCAGCTTCGCCCCGGTCACCGGGGAGCTGTTTTTT
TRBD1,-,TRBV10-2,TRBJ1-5,CASMGKTGGRQPQHF,TGCGCCAGCATGGGTAAAACAGGGGGACGTCAGCCCCAGCATTTT
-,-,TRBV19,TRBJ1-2,CASSIDQGLYYGYTF,TGTGCCAGTAGTATAGATCAGGGGCTCTACTATGGCTACACCTTC
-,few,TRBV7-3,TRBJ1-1,CASSPGGNTEAFF,TGTGCCAGCAGCCCCGGGGGGAACACTGAAGCTTTCTTT
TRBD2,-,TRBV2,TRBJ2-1,CASRRSGRDGEQFF,TGTGCCAGCAGGAGGAGCGGGAGGGACGGGGAGCAGTTCTTC
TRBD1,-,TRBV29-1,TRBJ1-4,CSVGTGTVEKLFF,TGCAGCGTGGGGACAGGGACGGTTGAAAAACTGTTTTTT
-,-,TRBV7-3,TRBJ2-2,CASSPYGPNTGELFF,TGTGCCAGCAGCCCCTACGGTCCGAACACCGGGGAGCTGTTTTTT
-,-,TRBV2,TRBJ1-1,CASDRLTEAFF,TGTGCCAGCGACAGACTCACTGAAGCTTTCTTT
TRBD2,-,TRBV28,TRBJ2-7,CASTFNLGGNYEQYF,TGTGCCAGCACCTTTAATTTGGGGGGGAATTACGAGCAGTACTTC
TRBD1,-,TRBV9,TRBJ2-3,CASSVEQGIGDTQYF,TGTGCCAGCAGCGTAGAACAGGGGATTGGAGATACGCAGTATTTT
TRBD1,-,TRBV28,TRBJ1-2,CASSYRDRRYGYTF,TGTGCCAGCAGTTACCGGGACAGGAGATATGGCTACACCTTC
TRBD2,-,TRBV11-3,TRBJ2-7,CASSLQTSGSYEQYF,TGTGCCAGCAGTTTGCAGACTAGCGGGAGTTACGAGCAGTACTTC
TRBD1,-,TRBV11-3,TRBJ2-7,CASSEDPGQSKEQYF,TGTGCCAGCAGCGAAGATCCGGGACAGTCGAAAGAGCAGTACTTC
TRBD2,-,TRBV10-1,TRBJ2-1,CASSDMTSGGYNEQFF,TGCGCCAGCAGTGATATGACTAGCGGGGGCTACAATGAGCAGTTCTTC
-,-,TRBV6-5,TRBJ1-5,CASRVTDSQPQHF,TGTGCCAGCAGGGTAACGGACAGTCAGCCCCAGCATTTT
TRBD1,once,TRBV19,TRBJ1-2,CASSSRTGGLYGYTF,TGTGCCAGTAGTTCCCGGACAGGGGGTCTATATGGCTACACCTTC
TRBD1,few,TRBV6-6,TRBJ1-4,CASSYPSRQGGKLFF,TGTGCCAGCAGTTACCCTAGCCGACAGGGGGGAAAACTGTTTTTT
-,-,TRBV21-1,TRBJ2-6,CASNQGGSSGANVLTF,TGTGCCAGCAACCAGGGGGGTTCCTCTGGGGCCAACGTCCTGACTTTC
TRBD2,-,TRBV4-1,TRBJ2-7,CASSSGSDYEQYF,TGCGCCAGCAGCAGCGGGAGTGACTACGAGCAGTACTTC